A single sample gave rise to the 29 T cell receptor beta chains below, sequenced in a study of vaccination effects on CD4 cells after COVID-19 (dated by TCRdb to between 2021 and 2022). In the ViraFEST assay, PBMC were stimulated with viral peptide pools, and antigen-specific CD4+ T cell clonotypes were then identified by expansion using TCR sequencing. After more than 9 days of culture, CD4+ T cells were isolated with the EasySep CD4+ T cell isolation kit. None of the healthy vaccine recipients had a prior SARS-CoV-2 infection, which was confirmed by nucleocapsid antibody tests that came back negative both before and after vaccination. The library came from the immunoSEQ multiplex PCR assay. Imported from immuneACCESS, the table was reduced by TCRdb to in-frame sequences with V and J called. These copies leave out some clones; in studies compared against another copy, an unresolved V gene accounts for under half, and the cause of the remainder is not known. The sample records tens of thousands of clones, about 72% of which are singletons. The top ten constitute around 3% of the sample.

The antigens these receptors bind are not known. Here the sequenced sample was CD4+ T cells from PBMCs cultured with HCoV-NL63 spike peptides, taken before COVID-19 vaccination. The intended sense of this specimen's cell subset or site label: HCoV-NL63 spike overlapping peptide pool stimulation. These receptors were taken from a human donor who received a COVID-19 vaccine.

V usage is TRBV7-9 and J usage is TRBJ2-3, with a possible D match to TRBD2 (5 bases). This CDR3 contains 14 residues. Trimming took 1 base from V and 2 from J, leaving 7 bases between them. The germline V gene has CDR1 SEHNR and CDR2 FQNEAQ (reference sequence). This CDR3 is CASSLEGLTDTQYF. DNA for the CDR3: TGTGCCAGCAGCTTAGAAGGACTCACAGATACGCAGTATTTT.

The V and J genes are TRBV12-5 and TRBJ2-7, with D perhaps assigned TRBD1 or TRBD2 (5 bases each). The V gene lost 0 bases and the J gene lost 3 bases, with 12 bases spanning the gap. Per the germline V gene, CDR1 is LGHNT and CDR2 is FRNRAP. The CDR3 has 15 residues. CDR3 coding DNA: TGTGCTAGTGGTTTGGTCAATGGGGGTGTCTACGAGCAGTACGTC. Translation: CASGLVNGGVYEQYV.

The rearrangement joins TRBV12-5 to TRBJ1-2; no clear D gene. Germline CDR1 reads LGHNT; CDR2 reads FRNRAP. V gave up 6 bases and J gave up 4 bases, with 12 bases separating them. The CDR3 covers 13 residues. The CDR3 coding sequence is TGTGCTAGTGGCCCCCCGTGGAGCTATGGCTACACCTTC. This translates into CASGPPWSYGYTF.

This clone was recorded a few times. V is TRBV2 and J is TRBJ2-7, with 8 bases lining up with TRBD1. The CDR3 covers 17 residues. Germline V gives CDR1 SNHLY, CDR2 FYNNEI. V shed 5 bases, J shed 1 base, and the junction held 13 bases outside the gene matches. The CDR3 protein is CASSPRRGRQGSYEQYV. CDR3 sequence (DNA): TGTGCCAGCAGTCCGAGAAGGGGCAGACAGGGGTCCTACGAGCAGTACGTC.

The CDR3 DNA follows: TGCGCCAGCAGGGCGGGACAGGGGCCTAGCACAGATACGCAGTATTTT. As protein: CASRAGQGPSTDTQYF. V usage is TRBV5-1 and J usage is TRBJ2-3, with 10 bases identical to TRBD1. Germline CDR1 reads SGHRS; CDR2 reads YFSETQ. Unmatched junction bases numbered 6, after V lost 5 bases and J lost 0 bases. This CDR3 has 16 residues.

This chain links TRBV5-6 with TRBJ2-3; maybe TRBD1 (6 bases). The CDR3 contains 15 residues. CDR1 is SGHDT, CDR2 YYEEEE, per germline. The V end lost 3 bases, the J end lost 0 bases, and 11 bases lay between the germline ends. The CDR3 nucleotides are TGTGCCAGCAGCTCCATTGACAGGAGCACAGATACGCAGTATTTT. It translates to CASSSIDRSTDTQYF.

The chain joins TRBV30 to TRBJ2-5, with a possible D match to TRBD1 (6 bases). Germline V lookup: CDR1 GTSNPN, CDR2 SVGIG (reference sequence). V lost 8 bases, J lost 5 bases, and 18 bases lay in between. The CDR3 has 13 residues. The CDR3 DNA sequence: TGTGCCCTTTCTGGGGGCCTGAGGGAGACCCAGTACTTC. It yields the protein CALSGGLRETQYF.

This chain links TRBV3-1 (or the pseudogene TRBV3-2) with TRBJ2-1; TRBD1 matches 9 bases. The CDR3 spans 17 residues. The germline CDR1 and CDR2 sequences are LGHDT and YNNKEL (reference sequence). J was trimmed by 7 bases and V by 0 bases; bases with no gene match: 10. The CDR3 here is CASSQDPLGTGWNEQFF. CDR3 DNA: TGTGCCAGCAGCCAAGATCCCCTAGGGACAGGGTGGAATGAGCAGTTCTTC.

In this sample, this clone turned up many times. J is TRBJ1-1 and V is TRBV30; D remains ambiguous. CDR1 is GTSNPN and CDR2 is SVGIG in the germline V gene (reference sequence). The CDR3 length is 13 residues. Trimming shortened V by 2 bases and J by 1 base, and 8 bases separated the two germline ends. CDR3 sequence (DNA): TGTGCCTGGAGTTATAGAGGGAACACTGAAGCTTTCTTT. Amino acid sequence: CAWSYRGNTEAFF.

The chain couples TRBV3-1 (or the pseudogene TRBV3-2) to TRBJ2-3; weak D call: TRBD2 (5 bases). CDR1 and CDR2 from the germline V gene are LGHDT and YNNKEL (reference sequence). This CDR3 comprises 14 residues. V was cut by 4 bases and J by 2 bases, with 10 bases left in between. In DNA, the CDR3 is TGTGCCAGCAGCCCTCGGCGGGCCACAGATACGCAGTATTTT. Protein sequence: CASSPRRATDTQYF.

V is TRBV9 and J is TRBJ2-3, with 8 bases matching TRBD2. CDR1 and CDR2 from the germline V gene are SGDLS and YYNGEE. The ends lost 4 bases at V and 2 bases at J; junction bases unmatched: 12. The CDR3 spans 17 residues. In DNA, the CDR3 is TGTGCCAGCAGCTTAGCTGGGCGGGGGGCGGACACAGATACGCAGTATTTT. It yields the protein CASSLAGRGADTDTQYF.

The chain recombines TRBV19 with TRBJ1-1; possibly TRBD1 for D (5 bases). Germline V gives CDR1 LNHDA, CDR2 SQIVND (reference sequence). The CDR3 covers 14 residues. V gave up 3 bases and J gave up 2 bases, with 10 bases separating them. The CDR3 sequence is CASSMGTYNTEAFF. The CDR3 DNA reads TGTGCCAGTAGTATGGGGACCTACAACACTGAAGCTTTCTTT.

This clone was recorded a few times. CDR3 loop: CASRAMYTEAFF. The CDR3 nucleotides read TGTGCCAGCAGGGCGATGTACACTGAAGCTTTCTTT. The chain carries TRBV7-8 and TRBJ1-1; D is unresolved. Trimming cost V 6 bases and J 3 bases, with 8 bases left between them. The CDR3 runs 12 residues. Germline lookup yields CDR1 SGHVS and CDR2 FQNEAQ. The full variable domain, its missing parts supplied by reference TRBV7-8 and TRBJ1-1, is GAGVSQSPRYKVAKRGQDVALRCDPISGHVSLFWYQQALGQGPEFLTYFQNEAQLDKSGLPSDRFFAERPEGSVSTLKIQRTQQEDSAVYLCASRAMYTEAFFGQGTRLTVV.

The chain has TRBV5-8 and TRBJ2-4; D may be TRBD2 (7 bases). V was trimmed by 0 bases and J by 1 base, leaving 23 bases between them. The CDR3 extends over 20 amino acids. Germline CDR1 SGHTS, CDR2 YDEGEE. The CDR3 DNA follows: TGTGCCAGCAGCTTGGACTTGTGGGGAGGGGGAGAGTCGGCCAAAAACATTCAGTACTTC. Translation gives CASSLDLWGGGESAKNIQYF.

CDR3 in DNA: TGTGCCAGCAGCGTAGGACCGCGCGGGGGAAATGAAAAACTGTTTTTT. Translation gives CASSVGPRGGNEKLFF. V gene TRBV2 combines with J gene TRBJ1-4; D is possibly TRBD1 (5 bases). The CDR3 spans 16 residues. Germline CDR1 and CDR2: SNHLY and FYNNEI. V was pared by 6 bases and J by 5 bases, with 19 bases between.

Only a few counts were recorded for this clone. The chain carries TRBV5-4 and TRBJ2-1; TRBD1 matches at 7 bases. This CDR3 is 15 amino acids long. V lost 6 bases and J lost 7; bases outside the gene matches: 13. Germline CDR1 reads SGHNT; CDR2 reads YYREEE (reference sequence). The CDR3 region is CASNAWTDRWNEQFF. CDR3 in DNA: TGTGCCAGCAACGCGTGGACGGACAGGTGGAATGAGCAGTTCTTC.

This chain uses TRBV28 with TRBJ1-2; D ambiguous. CDR3 length equals 14 residues. Germline CDR1 reads MDHEN; CDR2 reads SYDVKM. V was cut by 4 bases and J by 7 bases, with 16 bases left in between. CDR3 DNA: TGTGCCAGCAGTTCAGTCTCCGGTCTTCCTGGCTACACCTTC. As protein: CASSSVSGLPGYTF.

The V call is TRBV16, the J call TRBJ2-5, with D unclear. This CDR3 has 12 amino acids. Trimming took 2 bases from V and 5 from J, leaving 6 bases between them. Germline V gives CDR1 KGHSY, CDR2 FQNENV. DNA of the CDR3: TGTGCCAGCAGCCAAGACTCTGAGACCCAGTACTTC. This sequence encodes CASSQDSETQYF.

This clone was seen a few times. The chain is built from TRBV7-9 and TRBJ1-6; D remains unclear. Germline-derived CDR1 and CDR2 are SEHNR and FQNEAQ (reference sequence). The length of the CDR3 is 14 residues. Trimming removed 5 bases from V and 3 bases from J, with 8 bases in between. The CDR3 loop is CASSADVYNSPLHF. The CDR3 nucleotides are TGTGCCAGCAGCGCGGACGTCTATAATTCACCCCTCCACTTT.

The chain uses TRBV6-5 and TRBJ2-7; possibly TRBD1 or TRBD2 for D (5 bases each). Trimming left V 2 bases short and J 0 bases short, with 11 bases between. This CDR3 comprises 15 residues. Germline loops: CDR1 MNHEY, CDR2 SVGAGI. CDR3 nucleotides: TGTGCCAGCAGTTACCCAGGGACGACCTCCTACGAGCAGTACGTC. It codes for CASSYPGTTSYEQYV.

This sequence joins TRBV6-5 and TRBJ2-2; 8 bases are a match to TRBD1. Germline loops: CDR1 MNHEY, CDR2 SVGAGI. V lost 2 bases and J lost 4; bases outside the gene matches: 0. The CDR3 covers 14 residues. The CDR3: CASSYDRGTGELFF. DNA of the CDR3: TGTGCCAGCAGTTACGACAGGGGCACCGGGGAGCTGTTTTTT.

This chain connects TRBV7-2 to TRBJ1-2, with TRBD1 matching 7 bases. Losses at the gene ends were 1 base for V and 5 bases for J; bases not matched to a gene: 7. The germline CDR1 and CDR2 sequences are SGHTA and FQGNSA. The CDR3 consists of 15 residues. This CDR3 reads CASSLVRDSSYGYTF. CDR3 bases: TGTGCCAGCAGCTTAGTTCGGGACAGCTCTTATGGCTACACCTTC.

The chain joins TRBV6-1 to TRBJ1-5; D remains unclear. CDR1 is MNHNS and CDR2 is SASEGT in the germline V gene. CDR3 length: 13 residues. V lost 2 bases and J 6 bases, leaving 8 bases between the germline ends. CDR3 DNA sequence: TGTGCCAGCAGTGAATCTTCAGGTCAGCCCCAGCATTTT. It is translated as CASSESSGQPQHF.

The CDR3 protein is CASSVSGTSGVDTQYF. CDR3 nucleotides: TGTGCCAGCAGCGTATCCGGGACTAGCGGGGTAGATACGCAGTATTTT. The rearrangement links TRBV9 to TRBJ2-3; 13 nucleotides agree with TRBD2. Germline CDR1 and CDR2: SGDLS and YYNGEE. V was clipped by 1 base and J by 5 bases; unmatched bases: 4. CDR3 length equals 16 residues.

The gene calls are TRBV4-1 and TRBJ1-1; D is unresolved. The CDR3 covers 18 residues. Germline V lookup: CDR1 MGHRA, CDR2 YSYEKL. V was pared by 0 bases and J by 3 bases, with 20 bases between. CDR3 loop: CASSQDPQVRAYDTEAFF. The DNA for the CDR3 is TGCGCCAGCAGCCAAGATCCCCAGGTACGAGCTTATGACACTGAAGCTTTCTTT.

The gene calls are TRBV6-6 and TRBJ2-3; D is undetermined. Deletions cut 6 bases from V and 3 bases from J, with 10 bases between. Germline CDR1 is MNHNY and CDR2 is SVGAGI (reference sequence). This CDR3 is built from 13 residues. CDR3 sequence reads: CASRVESTDTQYF. The DNA of the CDR3 is TGTGCCAGCAGAGTTGAATCGACAGATACGCAGTATTTT.

This sequence joins TRBV6-5 and TRBJ1-4; D remains unclear. The V gene lost 6 bases and the J gene lost 8 bases, with 13 bases spanning the gap. CDR3 length equals 13 residues. Germline CDR1 is MNHEY and CDR2 is SVGAGI. The CDR3: CASRRATQEKLFF. The DNA of the CDR3 is TGTGCCAGCAGGAGGGCGACCCAAGAAAAACTGTTTTTT.

The chain couples TRBV6-6 to TRBJ2-3; D call uncertain. Germline CDR1 MNHNY, CDR2 SVGAGI (reference sequence). The CDR3 length is 16 residues. Trimming stripped 0 bases from V and 1 base from J, with 11 bases between. In DNA, the CDR3 is TGTGCCAGCAGTTACTCCTGGGGTCGGGGCACAGATACGCAGTATTTT. Its translation is CASSYSWGRGTDTQYF.

The rearrangement joins TRBV19 to TRBJ2-4; unclear D gene. CDR3 length: 15 residues. V was trimmed by 3 bases and J by 0 bases, leaving 9 bases between them. The germline CDR1 and CDR2 sequences are LNHDA and SQIVND (reference sequence). The CDR3 coding sequence is TGTGCCAGTAGTATTTCAGACTTAGCCAAAAACATTCAGTACTTC. Translating it yields CASSISDLAKNIQYF.